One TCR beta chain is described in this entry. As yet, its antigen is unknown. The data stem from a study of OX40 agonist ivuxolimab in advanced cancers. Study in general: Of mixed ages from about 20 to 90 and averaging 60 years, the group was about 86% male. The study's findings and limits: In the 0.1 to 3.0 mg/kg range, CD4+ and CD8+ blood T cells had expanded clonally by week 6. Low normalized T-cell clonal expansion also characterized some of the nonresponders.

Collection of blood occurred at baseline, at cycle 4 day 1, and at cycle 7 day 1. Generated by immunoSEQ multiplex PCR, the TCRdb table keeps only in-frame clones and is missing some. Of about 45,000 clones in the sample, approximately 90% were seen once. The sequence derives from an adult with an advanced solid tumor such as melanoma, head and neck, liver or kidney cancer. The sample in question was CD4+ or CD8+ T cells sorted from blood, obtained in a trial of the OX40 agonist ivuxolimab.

In nucleotides, the CDR3 is TGTGCCAGCAGCTTAGAAGGGACAGGCGAGACCCAGTACTTC. Protein product: CASSLEGTGETQYF. The chain links TRBV7-2 to TRBJ2-5; 8 positions agree with TRBD1. V was pared by 1 base and J by 5 bases, with 3 bases of the junction left unmatched. Germline V gives CDR1 SGHTA, CDR2 FQGNSA. The CDR3 loop spans 14 amino acids. Based on the CDR3 plus reference TRBV7-2 and TRBJ2-5, the full variable domain is GAGVSQSPSNKVTEKGKDVELRCDPISGHTALYWYRQSLGQGLEFLIYFQGNSAPDKSGLPSDRFSAERTGGSVSTLTIQRTQQEDSAVYLCASSLEGTGETQYFGPGTRLLVL.